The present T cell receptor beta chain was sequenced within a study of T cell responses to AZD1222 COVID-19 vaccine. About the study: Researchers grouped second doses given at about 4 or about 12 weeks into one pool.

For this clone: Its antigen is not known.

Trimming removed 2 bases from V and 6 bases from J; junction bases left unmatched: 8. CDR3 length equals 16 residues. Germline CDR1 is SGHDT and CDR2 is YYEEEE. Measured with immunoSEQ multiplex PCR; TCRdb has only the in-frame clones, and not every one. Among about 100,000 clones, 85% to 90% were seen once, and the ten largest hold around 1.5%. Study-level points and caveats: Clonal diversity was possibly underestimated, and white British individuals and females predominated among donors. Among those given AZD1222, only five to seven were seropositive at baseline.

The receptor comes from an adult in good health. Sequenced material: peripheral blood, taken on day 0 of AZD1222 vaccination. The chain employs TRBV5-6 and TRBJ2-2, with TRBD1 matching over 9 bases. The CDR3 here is CASSFPDRGGAGELFF. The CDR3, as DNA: TGTGCCAGCAGCTTCCCGGACAGGGGAGGTGCCGGGGAGCTGTTTTTT.